Here is one T cell receptor beta chain with its context. Germline and junction disagree at one end, which may indicate a read error. The sample is drawn from a study of cytomegalovirus exposure and HLA in healthy donors. PCR involved 60 Vbeta and 13 Jbeta primers. This table comes from immunoSEQ multiplex PCR, and its TCRdb copy is limited to in-frame clones, with some not included. The sample includes approximately 100,000 clones, approximately 80% seen only once; the top ten take about a sixth. The specimen was PBMCs. This clonotype was sampled from a man in his 60s in good health and CMV-seropositive.

The CDR3 sequence is CSSSLIVHGYTF. CDR3 nucleotide sequence: TGTTCCAGCAGCTTAATCGTCCATGGCTACACCTTC. The chain is built from TRBV7-9 and TRBJ1-2; D remains unclear. The CDR3 is 12 residues long. Germline lookup yields CDR1 SEHNR and CDR2 FQNEAQ (reference sequence).